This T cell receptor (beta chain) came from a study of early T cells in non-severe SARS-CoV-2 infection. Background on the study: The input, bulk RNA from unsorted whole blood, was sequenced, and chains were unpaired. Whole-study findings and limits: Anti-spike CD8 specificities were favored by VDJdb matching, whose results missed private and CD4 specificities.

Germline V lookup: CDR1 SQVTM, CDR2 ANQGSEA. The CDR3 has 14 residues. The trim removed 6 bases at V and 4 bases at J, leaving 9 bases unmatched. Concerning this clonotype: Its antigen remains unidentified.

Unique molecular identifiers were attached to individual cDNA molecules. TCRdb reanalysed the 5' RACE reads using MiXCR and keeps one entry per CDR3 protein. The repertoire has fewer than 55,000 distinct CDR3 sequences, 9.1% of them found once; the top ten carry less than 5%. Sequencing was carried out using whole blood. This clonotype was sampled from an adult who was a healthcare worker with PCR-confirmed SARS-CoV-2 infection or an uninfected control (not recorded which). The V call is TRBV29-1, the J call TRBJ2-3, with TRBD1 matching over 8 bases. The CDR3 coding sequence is TGCAGCGTGAAAGGACAGGGCTCATCAGATACGCAGTATTTT. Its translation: CSVKGQGSSDTQYF.